The 20 T cell receptor beta chains given below trace back to one sample, sequenced in a study of blood T cell repertoires in COVID-19. The table came from immunoSEQ multiplex PCR; TCRdb's copy has only in-frame clones and leaves some out. Altogether some 200,000 clones are present, around 87% being singletons, with the ten largest covering less than 3.5%. Sequenced sample: peripheral blood. These receptors all come from a man aged 40-50 years with active or convalescent COVID-19.

The gene calls are TRBV19 and TRBJ1-5; D remains unclear. V lost 1 base and J lost 0, with 10 bases in between. Germline V CDR1 and CDR2: LNHDA, SQIVND (reference sequence). The CDR3 has 16 amino acids. Written as DNA, the CDR3 is TGTGCCAGTAGTATAGGGGCCCAACTTAGCAATCAGCCCCAGCATTTT. Translated: CASSIGAQLSNQPQHF. Together with reference TRBV19 and TRBJ1-5, the CDR3 gives the full variable domain: DGGITQSPKYLFRKEGQNVTLSCEQNLNHDAMYWYRQDPGQGLRLIYYSQIVNDFQKGDIAEGYSVSREKKESFPLTVTSAQKNPTAFYLCASSIGAQLSNQPQHFGDGTRLSIL.

This chain uses TRBV4-2 with TRBJ1-2; D is possibly TRBD1 (5 bases). Trimming shortened V by 3 bases and J by 1 base, and 12 bases separated the two germline ends. The CDR3 has 15 residues. Germline V lookup: CDR1 LGHNA, CDR2 YNFKEQ. CDR3 region: CASSQLDTVNYGYTF. The CDR3 DNA follows: TGTGCCAGCAGCCAGTTGGACACAGTTAACTATGGCTACACCTTC.

The chain has TRBV7-2 and TRBJ2-5; the D gene is possibly TRBD1 (6 bases). Trimming stripped 0 bases from V and 3 bases from J, with 11 bases between. From germline, CDR1 is SGHTA and CDR2 FQGNSA. The CDR3 contains 15 residues. DNA of the CDR3: TGTGCCAGCAGCTTAGCTCCAGGGGATGAAGAGACCCAGTACTTC. Encoded protein: CASSLAPGDEETQYF.

The V gene is TRBV7-9, the J gene TRBJ1-2; 8 nucleotides match TRBD1. V trimming: 4 bases; J trimming: 2 bases; junction bases outside the gene matches: 6. CDR3 length: 15 amino acids. Germline V gene lookup returns CDR1 SEHNR and CDR2 FQNEAQ (reference sequence). The CDR3 sequence: CASSWHRDRNYGYTF. The CDR3 DNA is TGTGCCAGCAGCTGGCACCGGGACAGGAACTATGGCTACACCTTC.

The chain recombines TRBV6-5 with TRBJ1-1; D not resolved. V shed 6 bases and J shed 0 bases, with 11 bases lying between them. Looked up from germline, CDR1 is MNHEY and CDR2 is SVGAGI. The CDR3 sequence is 14 residues long. The CDR3 is CASRTGNMNTEAFF. DNA for the CDR3: TGTGCCAGCAGGACGGGGAATATGAACACTGAAGCTTTCTTT.

In this sample, this clone turned up once. The chain is built from TRBV30 and TRBJ2-3; D call uncertain. The CDR3 spans 11 residues. Germline CDR1 GTSNPN, CDR2 SVGIG (reference sequence). Trimming stripped 5 bases from V and 6 bases from J, with 9 bases between. DNA for the CDR3: TGTGCCTGGTCCCCGAGGGATACGCAGTATTTT. Its protein product is CAWSPRDTQYF.

The J gene is TRBJ2-1, the V gene TRBV24-1; 8 bases are a match to TRBD1. J gave up 4 bases and V 5 bases, and 9 bases lay outside the gene matches. The CDR3 spans 16 residues. Germline V lookup: CDR1 KGHDR, CDR2 SFDVKD. Here the CDR3 reads CATSATRQGRYNEQFF. The DNA for the CDR3 is TGTGCCACCAGTGCCACCCGACAGGGGAGATACAATGAGCAGTTCTTC.

This sequence joins TRBV11-2 and TRBJ2-7; TRBD1 might be the D (5 bases). Germline-derived CDR1 and CDR2 are SGHAT and FQNNGV. V lost 0 bases, J lost 2 bases, and 8 bases lay in between. The CDR3 contains 14 residues. CDR3 sequence reads: CASSLEGQTYEQYF. The CDR3 DNA follows: TGTGCCAGCAGCTTAGAAGGACAAACCTACGAGCAGTACTTC.

This clone appeared once. The rearrangement joins TRBV2 to TRBJ1-3; 7 nucleotides align to TRBD1. This CDR3 is built from 15 residues. From germline, CDR1 is SNHLY and CDR2 FYNNEI. V lost 6 bases and J lost 3; bases outside the gene matches: 8. The DNA of the CDR3 is TGTGCCAGCAGAACCGACAGGGCTGTTGGAAACACCATATATTTT. Its translation: CASRTDRAVGNTIYF. The full variable domain, its missing parts supplied by reference TRBV2 and TRBJ1-3, is EPEVTQTPSHQVTQMGQEVILRCVPISNHLYFYWYRQILGQKVEFLVSFYNNEISEKSEIFDDQFSVERPDGSNFTLKIRSTKLEDSAMYFCASRTDRAVGNTIYFGEGSWLTVV.

V usage is TRBV19 and J usage is TRBJ2-7, with D perhaps matching TRBD1 (5 bases). V lost 3 bases and J lost 0, with 9 bases in between. Germline V lookup: CDR1 LNHDA, CDR2 SQIVND (reference sequence). This CDR3 is 14 amino acids long. The CDR3 loop reads CASSIRQSSYEQYF. The CDR3 DNA reads as TGTGCCAGTAGTATTAGACAGAGCTCCTACGAGCAGTACTTC.

The rearrangement links TRBV7-2 to TRBJ1-3, with a tentative D call TRBD1 (6 bases). Between the trimmed V and J ends, which lost 4 bases and 4 bases, there was a span of 14 bases. Looked up from germline, CDR1 is SGHTA and CDR2 is FQGNSA. The CDR3 loop spans 15 amino acids. The CDR3 protein is CASSSQAGAGNTIYF. CDR3 sequence (DNA): TGTGCCAGCAGCTCCCAGGCGGGGGCGGGAAACACCATATATTTT.

The chain has TRBV2 and TRBJ2-6, with D hard to call. CDR1 and CDR2 from the germline V gene are SNHLY and FYNNEI. This CDR3 comprises 13 residues. Trimming removed 8 bases from V and 3 bases from J, with 8 bases in between. The CDR3 reads CASSSGGANVLTF. The CDR3 DNA is TGTGCCAGCTCATCGGGTGGGGCCAACGTCCTGACTTTC.

This clone showed up just a few times. The chain combines TRBV18 with TRBJ1-6; D perhaps matches TRBD1 (5 bases). Trimming removed 1 base from V and 7 bases from J, with 8 bases in between. Germline V gives CDR1 KGHSH, CDR2 LQKENI. There are 14 residues in the CDR3. CDR3 amino acids: CASSPLDSNSPLHF. The CDR3 bases are TGTGCCAGCTCACCACTCGACAGCAATTCACCCCTCCACTTT.

This chain uses TRBV18 with TRBJ2-7, with D possibly being TRBD1 (5 bases). This CDR3 is 14 amino acids long. V lost 2 bases and J 5 bases, leaving 13 bases between the germline ends. Germline V gene data show CDR1 as KGHSH and CDR2 as LQKENI. The DNA for the CDR3 is TGTGCCAGCTCACCAGACCAAGGGGTCGACGAGCAGTACTTC. Translated, it gives CASSPDQGVDEQYF.

This clone was observed once. This sequence joins TRBV14 and TRBJ2-1; D is perhaps TRBD1 (6 bases). This CDR3 is built from 13 residues. In germline, CDR1 is SGHDN, CDR2 FVKESK. Trimming took 0 bases from V and 14 from J, leaving 14 bases between them. CDR3: CASSQDPQGRKFF. DNA for the CDR3: TGTGCCAGCAGCCAAGATCCCCAGGGGCGAAAGTTCTTC. Looking up the rest from reference TRBV14 and TRBJ2-1 gives the full variable domain: EAGVTQFPSHSVIEKGQTVTLRCDPISGHDNLYWYRRVMGKEIKFLLHFVKESKQDESGMPNNRFLAERTGGTYSTLKVQPAELEDSGVYFCASSQDPQGRKFFGPGTRLTVL.

This clone was seen just once. The CDR3 loop is CASSRGQTSYNSPLHF. The CDR3 DNA sequence: TGCGCCAGCAGCCGGGGACAGACCTCCTATAATTCACCCCTCCACTTT. The chain carries TRBV10-2 and TRBJ1-6; 7 bases are a match to TRBD1. Unmatched junction bases numbered 5, after V lost 6 bases and J lost 0 bases. The germline CDR1 and CDR2 sequences are WSHSY and SAAADI. This CDR3 contains 16 residues.

V is TRBV4-3 and J is TRBJ1-2; TRBD1 matches at 12 bases. After removal of 2 bases from V and 7 bases from J, the junction contained 20 bases not matched to a gene. The CDR3 sequence is 20 residues long. Germline values: CDR1 LGHNA, CDR2 YSLEER. The chain's CDR3 is CASSQFHRLFGTGGEVGYTF. As DNA, the CDR3 is TGCGCCAGCAGCCAATTCCATCGTTTATTCGGGACAGGGGGCGAGGTTGGCTACACCTTC.

This chain links TRBV19 with TRBJ1-1; D is uncertain. Looked up from germline, CDR1 is LNHDA and CDR2 is SQIVND (reference sequence). This CDR3 region has 11 residues. The V gene lost 7 bases and the J gene lost 1 base, with 4 bases spanning the gap. The CDR3 nucleotides read TGTGCCAGTATTAGGAACACTGAAGCTTTCTTT. It is translated as CASIRNTEAFF.

The chain links TRBV25-1 to TRBJ1-1, with 7 positions matching TRBD1. J gave up 3 bases and V 0 bases, and 4 bases lay outside the gene matches. The CDR3 runs 15 residues. Germline values: CDR1 MGHDK, CDR2 SYGVNS. The DNA for the CDR3 is TGTGCCAGCAGTGAATACGGCAGGGGGTACACTGAAGCTTTCTTT. Its translation: CASSEYGRGYTEAFF.

CDR3 protein: CASSLGPGLGNSPLHF. CDR3 in DNA: TGTGCCAGCAGTTTGGGGCCTGGGTTGGGTAATTCACCCCTCCACTTT. The chain carries TRBV27 and TRBJ1-6; a possible D gene is TRBD1 (5 bases). V lost 3 bases and J 6 bases, leaving 15 bases between the germline ends. The length of the CDR3 is 16 residues. Germline loops: CDR1 MNHEY, CDR2 SMNVEV (reference sequence).